The clone carrying this TCR beta chain was recorded many times. Its antigen is not known. There are 12 residues in the CDR3. Unmatched junction bases numbered 4, after V lost 5 bases and J lost 7 bases. Germline V gene data show CDR1 as MNHNY and CDR2 as SVGAGI (reference sequence). CD8+CD57+ cell expansion, shown by flow cytometry, had occurred in the patients selected for sequencing. Patients had undergone no therapy by the time their blood was sampled. Profiling of TCR beta VDJ combinations and CDR3 sequences used genomic DNA as template. MiXCR, run by TCRdb on the reads, gives a single entry per CDR3 protein. The table records 250,000 to 350,000 distinct CDR3 sequences, roughly 59% of them present only once. The data originate from a study of CD8+CD57+ T cells in acquired aplastic anemia. Turning to the study itself: Sorting CD4+ and CD8+ cells gave DNA averaging approximately 3 ug.

General study findings and limits: Significance was not reached for CD8+ Simpson's diversity between patients and controls.

This clonotype was obtained from a human donor with aplastic anemia. The rearrangement joins TRBV6-6 to TRBJ1-2; 7 bases are shared with TRBD1. Specimen: sorted CD4+, CD8+, or CD8+CD57+ T cells (not recorded which) from PBMCs. As DNA, the CDR3 is TGTGCCAGCAGTCAATCAGGGGGTGGCTACACCTTC. Translated: CASSQSGGGYTF.